This T cell receptor beta chain was captured in a study of OX40 agonist ivuxolimab in advanced cancers. Study-level background: Treatment of patients was with ivuxolimab, an agonistic anti-OX40 (CD134) antibody. Prior anti-PD-1, anti-PD-L1 or anti-CTLA-4 therapy was allowed; 35% to 40% had some. The dose-escalation group included hepatocellular carcinoma, melanoma, renal cell carcinoma and head and neck cancer.

The V end was cut by 2 bases, the J end by 1 base, with 14 bases between. Germline CDR1 and CDR2: SGHRS and YFSETQ. The CDR3 runs 16 residues. TCRdb's copy holds only in-frame clones and misses some; the assay was immunoSEQ multiplex PCR. The profile shows tens of thousands of clones, 70% to 90% of them singletons. The sequence was obtained from an adult with an advanced solid tumor such as melanoma, head and neck, liver or kidney cancer. The chain uses TRBV5-1 and TRBJ2-3; D is unclear. The specimen comprised CD4+ or CD8+ T cells sorted from blood, sampled in a trial of the OX40 agonist ivuxolimab. In DNA form, the CDR3 reads TGCGCCAGCAGCTTTGGCCGGGCGGTCCGCACAGATACGCAGTATTTT. Its translation: CASSFGRAVRTDTQYF.